These 9 T cell receptor beta chains originate from one sample sequenced in a study of blood T cell repertoires in COVID-19. Profiled with immunoSEQ multiplex PCR; TCRdb holds only in-frame clones, not every one. There are about 70,000 clones in the sample; 60% to 85% occur only once, and 20% to 25% lies in the top ten. The sequenced material came from peripheral blood. The receptors were gathered from a man in his 70s with acute or convalescent COVID-19.

The chain is built from TRBV5-1 and TRBJ1-3, with 8 nucleotides matching TRBD1. The J segment lost 4 bases and the V segment lost 4 bases, leaving 13 bases of the junction unmatched. Looked up from germline, CDR1 is SGHRS and CDR2 is YFSETQ. The CDR3 contains 17 residues. The DNA of the CDR3 is TGCGCCAGCAGCCAAGGACAGGGTGGCGCTTACGGAAACACCATATATTTT. Translated, it gives CASSQGQGGAYGNTIYF.

The V and J genes are TRBV18 and TRBJ1-4; D remains ambiguous. Deletions cut 9 bases from V and 8 bases from J, with 16 bases between. Germline CDR1 reads KGHSH; CDR2 reads LQKENI. This CDR3 comprises 13 residues. This CDR3 is CASALSLEEKLFF. The CDR3 DNA follows: TGTGCCAGTGCCCTGTCCCTGGAGGAAAAACTGTTTTTT. The full variable domain, completed using reference TRBV18 and TRBJ1-4, is NAGVMQNPRHLVRRRGQEARLRCSPMKGHSHVYWYRQLPEEGLKFMVYLQKENIIDESGMPKERFSAEFPKEGPSILRIQQVVRGDSAAYFCASALSLEEKLFFGSGTQLSVL.

The chain combines TRBV7-6 with TRBJ1-1, with TRBD1 as a possible D gene (6 bases). Germline V gene sequence: CDR1 SGHVS, CDR2 FNYEAQ. V was pared by 5 bases and J by 1 base, with 14 bases between. This CDR3 is built from 15 residues. CDR3 loop: CASSPRGAENTEAFF. The CDR3 DNA reads TGTGCCAGCAGCCCACGGGGGGCGGAGAACACTGAAGCTTTCTTT.

The table lists this clone with a count of one. The J gene is TRBJ1-2, the V gene TRBV5-4, with TRBD1 identical over 8 bases. Germline V lookup: CDR1 SGHNT, CDR2 YYREEE (reference sequence). V gave up 3 bases and J gave up 0 bases; unmatched junction bases: 10. This CDR3 spans 17 amino acids. The CDR3 nucleotides read TGTGCCAGCAGCTCACCCCAGGGGGCTTCCCCTAACTATGGCTACACCTTC. Translating gives CASSSPQGASPNYGYTF.

V gene TRBV19 combines with J gene TRBJ1-1; TRBD1 agrees at 7 bases. The CDR3 extends over 13 amino acids. Per the germline V gene, CDR1 is LNHDA and CDR2 is SQIVND (reference sequence). Trimming at V came to 8 bases and at J to 5 bases, leaving 8 bases not matched to a gene. The CDR3, as DNA: TGTGCCAGTCGACAGGGCGCCAGGACTGAAGCTTTCTTT. Translation gives CASRQGARTEAFF. The complete variable domain, with remaining parts taken from reference TRBV19 and TRBJ1-1, reads DGGITQSPKYLFRKEGQNVTLSCEQNLNHDAMYWYRQDPGQGLRLIYYSQIVNDFQKGDIAEGYSVSREKKESFPLTVTSAQKNPTAFYLCASRQGARTEAFFGQGTRLTVV.

CDR3 nucleotides: TGTGCCAGCAGCTTAGACGGGACTACGAGCGATGAGCAGTTCTTC. Its protein is CASSLDGTTSDEQFF. This chain connects TRBV7-9 to TRBJ2-1; 7 nucleotides agree with TRBD2. CDR3 length: 15 residues. Germline V gene sequence: CDR1 SEHNR, CDR2 FQNEAQ (reference sequence). The ends lost 1 base at V and 8 bases at J; junction bases unmatched: 8.

CDR3 sequence (DNA): TGTGCCAGCAGTTTAAGGTCTAGCGAGCAGTTCTTC. This sequence encodes CASSLRSSEQFF. The V and J genes are TRBV28 and TRBJ2-1; perhaps TRBD2 as D (5 bases). Germline CDR1 MDHEN, CDR2 SYDVKM. The V and J ends lost 2 bases and 10 bases respectively, with 9 bases between them. The CDR3 is 12 amino acids.

The chain links TRBV14 to TRBJ1-2, with D possibly TRBD1 on 6 matching bases. The CDR3 covers 15 residues. Per the germline V gene, CDR1 is SGHDN and CDR2 is FVKESK. The V end lost 4 bases, the J end lost 8 bases, and 20 bases lay between the germline ends. The CDR3 DNA follows: TGTGCCAGCAGCCGCTACACAGGGCCATGGGGAGGCTACACCTTC. This encodes CASSRYTGPWGGYTF.

The V call is TRBV27, the J call TRBJ2-2; the match to TRBD1 covers 8 bases. With V trimmed by 1 base and J by 4 bases, 5 bases remained unmatched. The CDR3 totals 16 residues. Looked up from germline, CDR1 is MNHEY and CDR2 is SMNVEV (reference sequence). CDR3: CASSLFRGQGTGELFF. DNA of the CDR3: TGTGCCAGCAGTTTATTCAGGGGGCAGGGCACCGGGGAGCTGTTTTTT.